The 19 T cell receptor beta chains below come from one sample, sequenced in a study of a mutant IDH1 vaccine in newly diagnosed glioma (dated by TCRdb to the early 2020s). Library construction relied on the immunoSEQ multiplex PCR assay. TCRdb holds this immuneACCESS table with in-frame rearrangements only. Some clones are missing; in checked studies, unresolved V genes explain under half, and the rest has no known cause. For this sample there are around 62,000 clones; approximately 90% appear just once. The ten largest clonotypes hold approximately 1.9% of the sample. No antigen is known for these receptors. The sample's time point label, decoded: week 11, during vaccination. A 20-mer mutant IDH1 peptide at 300 micrograms in Montanide made up each vaccine dose, which was injected subcutaneously together with topical imiquimod. The material sequenced was PBMCs, taken from a glioma patient whose treatment included an IDH1 peptide vaccine. These receptors were taken from a man between 40 and 49 years old with glioma.

V gene TRBV28 combines with J gene TRBJ2-2; D is undetermined. CDR3 length: 13 residues. Between the trimmed V and J ends, which lost 5 bases and 7 bases, there was a span of 11 bases. In germline, CDR1 is MDHEN, CDR2 SYDVKM. CDR3 loop: CASSQTISGELFF. In DNA, the CDR3 is TGTGCCAGCAGTCAGACAATTAGCGGGGAGCTGTTTTTT.

The V gene is TRBV6-5, the J gene TRBJ1-5; a weak D match, TRBD1 (5 bases). V gave up 4 bases and J gave up 0 bases, with 13 bases separating them. Looked up from germline, CDR1 is MNHEY and CDR2 is SVGAGI. The CDR3 has 16 amino acids. Written as DNA, the CDR3 is TGTGCCAGCAGTTCACGGGGGGGGAATAGCAATCAGCCCCAGCATTTT. Its protein is CASSSRGGNSNQPQHF.

In DNA, the CDR3 is TGCGCCAGCAGCTTGGGCATTGCGTCCTACGAGCAGTACTTC. As protein: CASSLGIASYEQYF. This sequence joins TRBV5-1 and TRBJ2-7; no definite D call. CDR1 is SGHRS and CDR2 is YFSETQ in the germline V gene. This CDR3 comprises 14 residues. Trimming left V 0 bases short and J 1 base short, with 8 bases between.

This clone came up a few times. The chain uses TRBV19 and TRBJ2-5, with 10 positions matching TRBD1. CDR1 LNHDA and CDR2 SQIVND come from the germline V gene (reference sequence). The CDR3 is 16 residues long. The ends lost 6 bases at V and 7 bases at J; junction bases unmatched: 14. Here the CDR3 DNA reads TGTGCCAGTAGCCCGGACCGACAGGGGGCGTGGGGGACCCAGTACTTC. Protein sequence: CASSPDRQGAWGTQYF.

The chain links TRBV7-9 to TRBJ2-5; no reliable D call. The J call may be wrong; the DNA end is better matched by TRBJ2-7. The CDR3 contains 11 residues. Germline CDR1 SEHNR, CDR2 FQNEAQ (reference sequence). CDR3 sequence (DNA): TGTGCCAGCAGCCTCATGGACGAGCAGTACTTC. Its protein is CASSLMDEQYF.

This chain uses TRBV6-6 with TRBJ2-7; TRBD1 aligns across 9 bases. V was pared by 0 bases and J by 6 bases, with 9 bases of the junction left unmatched. The CDR3 sequence is 16 residues long. CDR1 and CDR2 (germline): MNHNY, SVGAGI (reference sequence). CDR3: CASSYSYPTGGGEQYV. In DNA form, the CDR3 reads TGTGCCAGCAGTTACTCCTATCCGACAGGGGGTGGCGAGCAGTACGTC.

The chain carries TRBV29-1 and TRBJ2-3; weak D call: TRBD1 (6 bases). Germline CDR1 SQVTM, CDR2 ANQGSEA. The CDR3 loop spans 15 amino acids. Trimming removed 6 bases at V and 2 bases at J, with 18 bases between. CDR3 nucleotide sequence: TGCAGCGTAAACCAGGGGATAGTTGTCACAGATACGCAGTATTTT. Translation gives CSVNQGIVVTDTQYF.

This rearrangement joins TRBV5-1 to TRBJ2-1; 8 bases fit TRBD1. The germline V gene has CDR1 SGHRS and CDR2 YFSETQ. This CDR3 has 15 residues. V shed 0 bases, J shed 4 bases, and the junction held 3 bases outside the gene matches. The CDR3 spells CASSLEDRVYNEQFF. CDR3 DNA sequence: TGCGCCAGCAGCTTGGAGGACAGGGTATACAATGAGCAGTTCTTC.

The genes are TRBV7-9 and TRBJ2-2, with 7 bases aligning to TRBD1. The CDR3 runs 15 residues. Germline values: CDR1 SEHNR, CDR2 FQNEAQ (reference sequence). V dropped 1 base and J dropped 4; count of bases not matched to a gene: 3. The CDR3 reads CASSLGTGLTGELFF. In nucleotides, the CDR3 is TGTGCCAGCAGCTTAGGGACAGGACTCACCGGGGAGCTGTTTTTT.

The chain combines TRBV27 with TRBJ2-2; D might be TRBD2 (5 bases). Germline lookup yields CDR1 MNHEY and CDR2 SMNVEV (reference sequence). Between the trimmed V and J ends, which lost 3 bases and 0 bases, there was a span of 8 bases. The CDR3 length is 15 residues. CDR3: CASSLNGANTGELFF. The DNA for the CDR3 is TGTGCCAGCAGTTTGAACGGGGCGAACACCGGGGAGCTGTTTTTT.

This clone was recorded only once. The chain combines TRBV18 with TRBJ1-3; D not resolved. CDR3 length: 13 amino acids. The V gene's germline CDR1 is KGHSH and CDR2 LQKENI. The V end was cut by 3 bases, the J end by 3 bases, with 6 bases between. The CDR3 here is CASSPTSGNTIYF. Written as DNA, the CDR3 is TGTGCCAGCTCACCCACAAGTGGAAACACCATATATTTT.

This clone was detected only once. The chain carries TRBV5-1 and TRBJ1-4; 7 nucleotides agree with TRBD1. The CDR3 runs 18 residues. Germline CDR1 is SGHRS and CDR2 is YFSETQ. The trim removed 0 bases at V and 7 bases at J, leaving 15 bases unmatched. In DNA form, the CDR3 reads TGCGCCAGCAGCTTGGGGTCGACAGGAGGAGGGGGCCTTGAAAAACTGTTTTTT. Its protein product is CASSLGSTGGGGLEKLFF.

The V and J genes are TRBV14 and TRBJ2-2; a possible D gene is TRBD2 (5 bases). Germline values: CDR1 SGHDN, CDR2 FVKESK. V was clipped by 4 bases and J by 4 bases, with 10 bases between them. The CDR3 extends over 14 amino acids. DNA of the CDR3: TGTGCCAGCAGCCCCCTCGGGGTCACCGGGGAGCTGTTTTTT. This encodes CASSPLGVTGELFF. Variable domain in full (rest from reference TRBV14 and TRBJ2-2): EAGVTQFPSHSVIEKGQTVTLRCDPISGHDNLYWYRRVMGKEIKFLLHFVKESKQDESGMPNNRFLAERTGGTYSTLKVQPAELEDSGVYFCASSPLGVTGELFFGEGSRLTVL.

The rearrangement joins TRBV7-8 to TRBJ2-1; D may match TRBD1 or TRBD2 (6 bases each). Trimming removed 1 base from V and 10 bases from J, with 23 bases in between. Per germline, CDR1 SGHVS and CDR2 FQNEAQ. The CDR3 extends over 17 amino acids. CDR3 loop: CASSLGGGSWILGEQFF. The CDR3 nucleotides read TGTGCCAGCAGCTTAGGAGGGGGGAGTTGGATTCTAGGGGAGCAGTTCTTC. Using reference TRBV7-8 and TRBJ2-1 for the parts outside the CDR3, the full variable domain is GAGVSQSPRYKVAKRGQDVALRCDPISGHVSLFWYQQALGQGPEFLTYFQNEAQLDKSGLPSDRFFAERPEGSVSTLKIQRTQQEDSAVYLCASSLGGGSWILGEQFFGPGTRLTVL.

The sample holds one count of this clone. The chain couples TRBV2 to TRBJ1-2; D remains ambiguous. Germline V lookup: CDR1 SNHLY, CDR2 FYNNEI. This CDR3 region has 13 residues. V lost 7 bases and J 2 bases, leaving 11 bases between the germline ends. The CDR3 bases are TGTGCCAGCAATCGGGAGCCGAACTATGGCTACACCTTC. It yields the protein CASNREPNYGYTF.

This chain uses TRBV5-1 with TRBJ1-3, with TRBD1 as a possible D gene (5 bases). Germline CDR1 is SGHRS and CDR2 is YFSETQ. CDR3 length equals 15 residues. V was pared by 7 bases and J by 0 bases, with 14 bases between. The CDR3 DNA follows: TGCGCCAGCCGCAGTTCAGGGTCCTCTGGAAACACCATATATTTT. It is translated as CASRSSGSSGNTIYF.

The V gene is TRBV7-2, the J gene TRBJ1-1, with no clear D. V lost 7 bases and J 5 bases, leaving 8 bases between the germline ends. The CDR3 is 11 residues long. Germline V gene lookup returns CDR1 SGHTA and CDR2 FQGNSA. The CDR3 sequence: CASTLKTEAFF. The DNA of the CDR3 is TGTGCCAGCACCCTCAAGACTGAAGCTTTCTTT.

The genes are TRBV6-5 and TRBJ1-3; D remains ambiguous. The CDR3 is made up of 13 amino acids. The V and J ends lost 6 bases and 9 bases respectively, with 15 bases between them. Germline V lookup: CDR1 MNHEY, CDR2 SVGAGI. The CDR3 coding sequence is TGTGCCAGCAGCGAGACCAGAGCGAGCACCATATATTTT. Translated, it gives CASSETRASTIYF.

This chain joins TRBV19 and TRBJ2-7, with 9 bases lining up with TRBD1. This CDR3 has 14 residues. CDR1 is LNHDA, CDR2 SQIVND, per germline (reference sequence). V gave up 3 bases and J gave up 6 bases; unmatched junction bases: 6. For the CDR3, the DNA is TGTGCCAGTAGTATCCGACAGGGGGGTTCCGAGCAGTACTTC. Protein product: CASSIRQGGSEQYF.